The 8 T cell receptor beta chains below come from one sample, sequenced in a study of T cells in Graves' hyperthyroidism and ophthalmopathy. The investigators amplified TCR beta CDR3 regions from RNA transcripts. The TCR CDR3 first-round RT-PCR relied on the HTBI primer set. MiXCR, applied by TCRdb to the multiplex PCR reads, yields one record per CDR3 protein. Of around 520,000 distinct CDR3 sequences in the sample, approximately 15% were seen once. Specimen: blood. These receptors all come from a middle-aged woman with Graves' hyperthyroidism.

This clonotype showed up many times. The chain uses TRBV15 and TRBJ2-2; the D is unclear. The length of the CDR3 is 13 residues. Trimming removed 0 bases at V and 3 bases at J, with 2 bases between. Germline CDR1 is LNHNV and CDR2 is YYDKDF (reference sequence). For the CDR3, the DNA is TGTGCCACCAGCAGAGACCACACCGGGGAGCTGTTTTTT. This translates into CATSRDHTGELFF.

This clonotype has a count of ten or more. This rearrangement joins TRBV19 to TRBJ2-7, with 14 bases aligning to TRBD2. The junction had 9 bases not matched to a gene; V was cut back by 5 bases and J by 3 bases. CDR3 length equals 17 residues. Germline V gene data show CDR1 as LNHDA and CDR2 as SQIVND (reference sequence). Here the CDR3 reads CASSLNRTSGRHYEQYF. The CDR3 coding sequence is TGTGCCAGTAGTTTAAATCGGACTAGCGGGAGGCACTACGAGCAGTACTTC.

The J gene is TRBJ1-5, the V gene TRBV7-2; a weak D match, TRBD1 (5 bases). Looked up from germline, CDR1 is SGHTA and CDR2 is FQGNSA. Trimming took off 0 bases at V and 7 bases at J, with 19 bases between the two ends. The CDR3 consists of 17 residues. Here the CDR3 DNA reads TGTGCCAGCAGCTTAGCGAGAGGGACCCCAGGTTACCAGCCCCAGCATTTT. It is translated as CASSLARGTPGYQPQHF. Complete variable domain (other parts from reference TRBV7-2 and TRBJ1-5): GAGVSQSPSNKVTEKGKDVELRCDPISGHTALYWYRQSLGQGLEFLIYFQGNSAPDKSGLPSDRFSAERTGGSVSTLTIQRTQQEDSAVYLCASSLARGTPGYQPQHFGDGTRLSIL.

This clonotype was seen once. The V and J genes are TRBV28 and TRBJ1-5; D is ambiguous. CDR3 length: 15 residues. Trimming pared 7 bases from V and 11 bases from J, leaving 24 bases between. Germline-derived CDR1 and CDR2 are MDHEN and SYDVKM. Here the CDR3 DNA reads TGTGCCAGCATCCCTCAAGGTCCCGGAATGTGGACCCAGCATTTT. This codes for CASIPQGPGMWTQHF.

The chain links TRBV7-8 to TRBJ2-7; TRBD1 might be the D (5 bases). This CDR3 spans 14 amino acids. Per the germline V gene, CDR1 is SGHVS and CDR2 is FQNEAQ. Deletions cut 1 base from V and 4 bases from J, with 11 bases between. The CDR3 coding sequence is TGTGCCAGCAGCTTAGACGCAGGGTTGTACGAGCAGTACTTC. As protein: CASSLDAGLYEQYF.

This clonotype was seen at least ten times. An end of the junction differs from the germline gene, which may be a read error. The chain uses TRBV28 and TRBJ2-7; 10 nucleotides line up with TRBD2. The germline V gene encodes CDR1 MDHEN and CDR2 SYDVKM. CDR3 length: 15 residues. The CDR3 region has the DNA TGTGCCACCAGTACACCGAGCGGGAGGGGCTACGAGCAGTACTTC. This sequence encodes CATSTPSGRGYEQYF.

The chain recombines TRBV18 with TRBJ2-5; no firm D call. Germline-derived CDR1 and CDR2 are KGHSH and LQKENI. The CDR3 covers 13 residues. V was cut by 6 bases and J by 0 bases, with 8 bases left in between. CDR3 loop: CASSLNYQETQYF. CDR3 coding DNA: TGTGCCAGCTCCCTAAATTACCAAGAGACCCAGTACTTC.

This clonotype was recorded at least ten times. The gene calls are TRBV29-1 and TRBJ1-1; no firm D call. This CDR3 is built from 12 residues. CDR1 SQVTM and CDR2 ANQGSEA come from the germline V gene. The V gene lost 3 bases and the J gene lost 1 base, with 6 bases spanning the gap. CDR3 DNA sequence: TGCAGCGTTGATTCCCCGAACACTGAAGCTTTCTTT. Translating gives CSVDSPNTEAFF.